The rows below give T cell receptor beta chains drawn from one sample of a study of T-cell reconstitution after alpha-beta-depleted transplantation in children. TCRdb processed the PCR reads anew with MiXCR; each CDR3 protein has one entry. The profile shows 600,000 to 700,000 distinct CDR3 sequences, about 15% of them singletons. This material consisted of PBMCs from the stem cell graft donor, taken from the stem cell graft. The receptors shown here come from a human donor who donated a stem cell graft to a child with acute myeloid leukemia. The CDR3 runs from the conserved cysteine through the conserved F or W. The order of the fields is J gene, D gene, clone size, V gene, CDR3 DNA, CDR3 protein. A D gene is named only where the DNA matches it firmly. Where a row states a size, it is once, few, many or the class of an expanded clone; other rows omit it.

J: TRBJ2-1; D: .; size: many; V: TRBV12-3/TRBV12-4; DNA: TGTGCCAGCAGTTTGGAGGGGGCGGCTTACAATGAGCAGTTCTTC; CDR3: CASSLEGAAYNEQFF
J: TRBJ2-3; D: .; size: many; V: TRBV20-1; DNA: TGCAGTGCTAGAGATTTGGGGACTCCTGACACAGATACGCAGTATTTT; CDR3: CSARDLGTPDTDTQYF
J: TRBJ2-1; D: TRBD2; size: few; V: TRBV20-1; DNA: TGCAGTGCTTATTCCGGGACTAGCGGCTACAATGAGCAGTTCTTC; CDR3: CSAYSGTSGYNEQFF
J: TRBJ2-5; D: .; size: few; V: TRBV12-3/TRBV12-4; DNA: TGTGCCAGCAGTCCTTCCTGGGACGGTGAAGAGACCCAGTACTTC; CDR3: CASSPSWDGEETQYF
J: TRBJ2-1; D: TRBD2; size: many; V: TRBV4-3; DNA: TGCGCCAGCAGCCAAGATAGGACAGGACTAGCGAATGAGCAGTTCTTC; CDR3: CASSQDRTGLANEQFF
J: TRBJ2-7; D: TRBD1; size: .; V: TRBV6-1; DNA: TGTGCCAGCAGTACCGGACAGGGCTATTTCTCCTACGAGCAGTACTTC; CDR3: CASSTGQGYFSYEQYF
J: TRBJ2-1; D: TRBD2; size: .; V: TRBV20-1; DNA: TGCAGAACCGGGACTAAAGGCAATGAGCAGTTCTTC; CDR3: CRTGTKGNEQFF
J: TRBJ2-7; D: .; size: .; V: TRBV12-3/TRBV12-4; DNA: TGTGCCAGCAGTTTAGCGCTGGGACATAGCTCCTACGAGCAGTACTTC; CDR3: CASSLALGHSSYEQYF
J: TRBJ1-1; D: .; size: .; V: TRBV25-1; DNA: TGTGCCCGGGAGGGACGGAGGAACACTGAAGCTTTCTTT; CDR3: CAREGRRNTEAFF
J: TRBJ2-7; D: .; size: many; V: TRBV6-6; DNA: TGTGCCAGCAACCGGGGCGCCAACGAGCAGTACTTC; CDR3: CASNRGANEQYF
J: TRBJ1-2; D: .; size: .; V: TRBV5-5; DNA: TGTCCCAGCAGCCTGGGCGGGACAAATGGCTACACCTTC; CDR3: CPSSLGGTNGYTF
J: TRBJ2-7; D: .; size: few; V: TRBV4-1; DNA: TGCGCCAGCAGCCAAGGATTGGCCTACGAGCAGTACTTC; CDR3: CASSQGLAYEQYF
J: TRBJ2-6; D: TRBD1; size: .; V: TRBV29-1; DNA: TGCAGCGTCGCACCAGGGGGCGCTGGGGCCAACGTCCTGACTTTC; CDR3: CSVAPGGAGANVLTF
J: TRBJ2-7; D: .; size: few; V: TRBV7-2; DNA: TGTGCCAGCAGCTGGAAGCGGGTGGGATCCTACGAGCAGTACTTC; CDR3: CASSWKRVGSYEQYF
J: TRBJ2-3; D: .; size: .; V: TRBV4-2; DNA: TGTGCCAGCAGCCAAGAAGGGCTAGTGGGTACCCTAGATACGCAGTATTTT; CDR3: CASSQEGLVGTLDTQYF
J: TRBJ2-3; D: .; size: .; V: TRBV7-2; DNA: TGTGCCAGCAGCCGGGGTGCCCATACGCAGTATTTT; CDR3: CASSRGAHTQYF
J: TRBJ2-7; D: .; size: few; V: TRBV20-1; DNA: TGCAGTGCCCGAATTAGCGCCTCCTACGAGCAGTACTTC; CDR3: CSARISASYEQYF
J: TRBJ2-1; D: .; size: many; V: TRBV20-1; DNA: TGCAGTGCTGGCGGGCATGGCTACAATGAGCAGTTCTTC; CDR3: CSAGGHGYNEQFF
J: TRBJ2-2; D: TRBD2; size: .; V: TRBV25-1; DNA: TGTGACAGCAGTGAATGGGAGGGCGGGGAGCTGTTTTTT; CDR3: CDSSEWEGGELFF
J: TRBJ2-1; D: TRBD2; size: .; V: TRBV7-6; DNA: TGTGCCAGCAGCCCGAACGGACTAGCGGAGATCGATACCCCCTACAATGAGCAGTTCTTC; CDR3: CASSPNGLAEIDTPYNEQFF
J: TRBJ2-1; D: TRBD2; size: many; V: TRBV20-1; DNA: TGCAGTGCTAGAGGCGGGAGGACAGTCTACAATGAGCAGTTCTTC; CDR3: CSARGGRTVYNEQFF
J: TRBJ2-1; D: .; size: .; V: TRBV6-1; DNA: TGTGCCAGCAGTGACACCGTTAGACACAATGAGCAGTTCTTC; CDR3: CASSDTVRHNEQFF
J: TRBJ1-5; D: TRBD1; size: .; V: TRBV28; DNA: TGTGCCAGCAGTTCCGGGACAGGGGGCTGGAGCAATCAGCCCCAGCATTTT; CDR3: CASSSGTGGWSNQPQHF
J: TRBJ1-1; D: .; size: many; V: TRBV7-2; DNA: TGTGCCAGCAGCTCCTCCGGGACACGAAACACTGAAGCTTTCTTT; CDR3: CASSSSGTRNTEAFF
J: TRBJ2-3; D: .; size: few; V: TRBV10-1; DNA: TGCGCCAGCAGTGGTCTGACGGCCGGTACAGATACGCAGTATTTT; CDR3: CASSGLTAGTDTQYF
J: TRBJ2-1; D: TRBD2; size: many; V: TRBV7-6; DNA: TGTGCCAGCAGCTACCTAGCGGGGGCCAGCTCCTACAATGAGCAGTTCTTC; CDR3: CASSYLAGASSYNEQFF
J: TRBJ2-1; D: TRBD1; size: .; V: TRBV4-1; DNA: TGCGCCAGCAGCCGAACCGGGACAGGGGGCTTTAATGAGCAGTTCTTC; CDR3: CASSRTGTGGFNEQFF
J: TRBJ2-3; D: .; size: .; V: TRBV11-3; DNA: TGTGCCAGCAGCTTAGGACAATTGGGAACTAGCACAGATACGCAGTATTTT; CDR3: CASSLGQLGTSTDTQYF
J: TRBJ2-3; D: .; size: few; V: TRBV15; DNA: TGTGCCACCAGCAGCAGCAGGCCGGGCAGGGGAGATACGCAGTATTTT; CDR3: CATSSSRPGRGDTQYF
J: TRBJ1-1; D: TRBD1; size: .; V: TRBV27; DNA: TGTGCCAGCAGATCTAACCCGGGGGCAGGGGGCACTGAAGCTTTCTTT; CDR3: CASRSNPGAGGTEAFF
J: TRBJ2-2; D: .; size: .; V: TRBV12-2; DNA: TGTGCAAGTCGCTTCGCTAGAATCGGGGAGCTGTTTTTT; CDR3: CASRFARIGELFF
J: TRBJ2-7; D: .; size: .; V: TRBV7-9; DNA: TGTGCCAGCAGCTTAGACAGCCATGCCTACGAGCAGTACTTC; CDR3: CASSLDSHAYEQYF
J: TRBJ1-1; D: TRBD1; size: many; V: TRBV20-1; DNA: TGCAGTGCTAGAGTAACAGGGGGCGAGAACACTGAAGCTTTCTTT; CDR3: CSARVTGGENTEAFF
J: TRBJ2-1; D: .; size: many; V: TRBV28; DNA: TGTGCCAGCAGTTTCGATCAAACAGGGAACAATGAGCAGTTCTTC; CDR3: CASSFDQTGNNEQFF
J: TRBJ2-1; D: .; size: many; V: TRBV29-1; DNA: TGCAGCTCTGAAAGGGGGAACTCCTACAATGAGCAGTTCTTC; CDR3: CSSERGNSYNEQFF
J: TRBJ2-3; D: TRBD2; size: .; V: TRBV7-6; DNA: TGTGCCAGCAGCACCTCCCTCGGACTAGCTAGGACAGATACGCAGTATTTT; CDR3: CASSTSLGLARTDTQYF
J: TRBJ1-2; D: .; size: .; V: TRBV29-1; DNA: TGCAGCGTCCCCCGAACAGGGAACTATGGCTACACCTTC; CDR3: CSVPRTGNYGYTF
J: TRBJ1-2; D: .; size: many; V: TRBV20-1; DNA: TGCAGTGCTAGATTTGGGGGGATCTATGGCTACACCTTC; CDR3: CSARFGGIYGYTF
J: TRBJ2-3; D: TRBD2; size: .; V: TRBV27; DNA: TGTGCCAGCTGTTACGGGGGGTTTAGCACAGATACGCAGTATTTT; CDR3: CASCYGGFSTDTQYF
J: TRBJ2-1; D: .; size: few; V: TRBV7-2; DNA: TGTGCCAGCAGCTTAGCGTCGGGCCGCCCCTACAATGAGCAGTTCTTC; CDR3: CASSLASGRPYNEQFF
J: TRBJ1-1; D: TRBD1; size: .; V: TRBV5-1; DNA: TGCGCCAGCGCGCCCGGGACAGCGAACACTGAAGCTTTCTTT; CDR3: CASAPGTANTEAFF
J: TRBJ2-3; D: .; size: few; V: TRBV7-2; DNA: TGTGCCAGCAGCCCCGAGTTACTCACAGATACGCAGTATTTT; CDR3: CASSPELLTDTQYF
J: TRBJ2-1; D: .; size: many; V: TRBV12-3/TRBV12-4; DNA: TGTGCCAGCAGTTTCGGGGGCAACTACAATGAGCAGTTCTTC; CDR3: CASSFGGNYNEQFF
J: TRBJ2-1; D: TRBD2; size: .; V: TRBV7-3; DNA: TGTGCCAGCAGCCCTAGGACTAGCGGGGGGAGCAATGAGCAGTTCTTC; CDR3: CASSPRTSGGSNEQFF
J: TRBJ2-1; D: TRBD2; size: .; V: TRBV11-2; DNA: TGTGCCAGCAGCGCGCTAGCGGCCTCCTACAATGAGCAGTTCTTC; CDR3: CASSALAASYNEQFF
J: TRBJ2-1; D: .; size: many; V: TRBV7-3; DNA: TGTGCCAGCAGCTTACTTGACAGGCTCGATGAGCAGTTCTTC; CDR3: CASSLLDRLDEQFF
J: TRBJ1-5; D: .; size: few; V: TRBV27; DNA: TGTGCCAGCAGTTTCGAGCTTGAACAGCCCCAGCATTTT; CDR3: CASSFELEQPQHF
J: TRBJ1-6; D: TRBD1; size: .; V: TRBV6-1; DNA: TGTGCCAGCAGCTCAGGGGGGAACCGTGGACCCCTCCACTTT; CDR3: CASSSGGNRGPLHF
J: TRBJ2-4; D: .; size: many; V: TRBV5-1; DNA: TGCGCCAGCAGCCTTGTTGTAGCAGGGGTTCAGTACTTC; CDR3: CASSLVVAGVQYF
J: TRBJ1-5; D: .; size: few; V: TRBV10-3; DNA: TGTGCCATCAGAGTAGATCAGGATCAGCCCCAGCATTTT; CDR3: CAIRVDQDQPQHF
J: TRBJ1-2; D: TRBD1; size: .; V: TRBV5-1; DNA: TGCGCCAGCAGCGAGGACAGGGAAGCCTATGGCTACACCTTC; CDR3: CASSEDREAYGYTF
J: TRBJ2-7; D: .; size: .; V: TRBV7-9; DNA: TGTGCCAGCAGCTCAGACAGGTCCCTCTCCTACGAGCAGTACTTC; CDR3: CASSSDRSLSYEQYF
J: TRBJ1-5; D: .; size: .; V: TRBV12-3/TRBV12-4; DNA: TGTGCCAGCACCACGGGAGGAGGTGATCAGCCCCAGCATTTT; CDR3: CASTTGGGDQPQHF
J: TRBJ2-5; D: TRBD2; size: many; V: TRBV29-1; DNA: TGCAGCGTTGAAACGGGACTAGCGGGGGGATATGAGACCCAGTACTTC; CDR3: CSVETGLAGGYETQYF
J: TRBJ2-5; D: .; size: .; V: TRBV20-1; DNA: TGCAGTGCTAGAGATATCGCCAGGGGCGATGGAGAGACCCAGTACTTC; CDR3: CSARDIARGDGETQYF